The clone carrying this T cell receptor beta chain was seen ten or more times. Its specificity is not known. Germline V CDR1 and CDR2: SGHAT, FQNNGV. The CDR3 sequence is 16 residues long. The V gene end was trimmed by 3 bases and the J gene end by 5 bases; junction bases not matched to a gene: 10. This record belongs to a study of T cells in Graves' hyperthyroidism and ophthalmopathy. Overall study findings and caveats: Most expanded thyroid clonotypes above 0.001 also appeared in blood.

The TCR beta CDR3 regions underwent amplification using RNA transcripts as the source. Researchers ran a first-round RT-PCR on the TCR CDR3 using the HTBI primer set. TCRdb recomputed calls from the multiplex PCR reads with MiXCR, one row per CDR3 protein. The repertoire holds 550,000 to 700,000 distinct CDR3 sequences, with under 15% as singletons. Sequencing was done on a sample of blood. V gene TRBV11-2 combines with J gene TRBJ1-2; 9 nucleotides agree with TRBD1. This sequence originates from a woman between 35 and 50 years old with Graves' ophthalmopathy. The CDR3 protein is CASSLSGQGDLYGYTF. The CDR3 nucleotides read TGTGCCAGCAGCTTGTCGGGACAGGGAGACTTATATGGCTACACCTTC. The full variable domain, its missing parts supplied by reference TRBV11-2 and TRBJ1-2, is EAGVAQSPRYKIIEKRQSVAFWCNPISGHATLYWYQQILGQGPKLLIQFQNNGVVDDSQLPKDRFSAERLKGVDSTLKIQPAKLEDSAVYLCASSLSGQGDLYGYTFGSGTRLTVV.